This T cell receptor (beta chain) was recovered during a study of CXCR3-negative and CXCR3-positive naive CD8 T cells. Study background: With about 1.5 +/- 0.3 million reads per library, the TRB reads numbered around 140 million in total.

CD45RO-CCR7+CD27+CD95- was the phenotype of naive CD8+ T cells. Looked up from germline, CDR1 is SQVTM and CDR2 is ANQGSEA. CDR3 length equals 14 residues. Study-wide points: Naive CXCR3-negative and CXCR3-positive cells had similar TRBV-TRBJ usage; memory differed. The study found more hydrophobic TRB CDR3s in CXCR3-positive naive cells than in CXCR3-negative naive cells. Freshly isolated PBMCs were used in most assays, given partial CXCR3 loss after freezing.

On this clonotype itself: No antigen is known for it.

The method, 5' RACE with UMI labels, was used to prepare the TRB cDNA libraries. TCRdb reanalyzed the 5' RACE reads and collapses them to one entry per CDR3 protein, without DNA. This sample contains about 110,000 distinct CDR3 sequences. The receptor was derived from a human donor in good health. Some clones in this sample may be carry-over from other donors' samples. The specimen was naive CXCR3+ CD8+ T cells from blood. Subset: CD45RO-CCR7+CD27+CD95- naive CD8+ T cells expressing CXCR3 (TNR3+). V gene TRBV29-1 combines with J gene TRBJ2-1. This chain's CDR3 is CSVLIWTRYNEQFF.